Each of the 27 T cell receptor beta chains below was sequenced from the same sample in a study of beta chain features in type 1 diabetes. What was sequenced were expressed TCRB transcripts, since all of the isolated RNA had been reverse transcribed. The data were produced by immunoSEQ multiplex PCR, yet TCRdb's version contains in-frame clones alone and is incomplete. In the table there are fewer than 200,000 clones, about 8.5% of which are singletons. The sequenced material came from central memory CD4+ T cells from blood. These receptors all stem from a man aged 18 to 35 in good health.

This rearrangement joins TRBV30 to TRBJ1-3; 9 bases align to TRBD1. This CDR3 is 13 amino acids long. The germline CDR1 and CDR2 sequences are GTSNPN and SVGIG (reference sequence). Germline trimming cut 8 bases from V and 4 bases from J; bases unmatched to any gene: 6. As DNA, the CDR3 is TGTGCCATGGACAGGGGAGCCGGAAACACCATATATTTT. It encodes CAMDRGAGNTIYF.

The V call is TRBV2, the J call TRBJ1-2, with 9 bases aligning to TRBD1. V was clipped by 6 bases and J by 3 bases; unmatched bases: 5. Per the germline V gene, CDR1 is SNHLY and CDR2 is FYNNEI. CDR3 length: 14 amino acids. CDR3 loop: CASRRDREDYGYTF. The CDR3, as DNA: TGTGCCAGCAGAAGGGACAGGGAAGACTATGGCTACACCTTC.

This clone occurred a few times. The rearrangement joins TRBV7-2 to TRBJ2-2, with 8 bases matching TRBD2. Per the germline V gene, CDR1 is SGHTA and CDR2 is FQGNSA. V lost 3 bases and J lost 1; bases outside the gene matches: 4. The length of the CDR3 is 16 residues. CDR3 in DNA: TGTGCCAGCAGCTTTACCGGGACTAGGAACACCGGGGAGCTGTTTTTT. Its protein product is CASSFTGTRNTGELFF.

This clone was seen a handful of times. This rearrangement joins TRBV5-1 to TRBJ2-2; 11 positions agree with TRBD2. The germline V gene encodes CDR1 SGHRS and CDR2 YFSETQ. The CDR3 consists of 15 residues. With 4 bases clipped from V and 4 bases from J, the junction kept 3 bases outside the gene matches. In nucleotides, the CDR3 is TGCGCCAGCAGCCCCGGGACTAGCGGCACCGGGGAGCTGTTTTTT. Amino acid sequence: CASSPGTSGTGELFF. The whole variable domain, remainder taken from reference TRBV5-1 and TRBJ2-2, is KAGVTQTPRYLIKTRGQQVTLSCSPISGHRSVSWYQQTPGQGLQFLFEYFSETQRNKGNFPGRFSGRQFSNSRSEMNVSTLELGDSALYLCASSPGTSGTGELFFGEGSRLTVL.

This clone has a count of ten or more. The V gene is TRBV30, the J gene TRBJ2-7; D gene unclear. Trimming took 4 bases from V and 1 from J, leaving 5 bases between them. CDR1 and CDR2 (germline): GTSNPN, SVGIG (reference sequence). CDR3 length equals 11 residues. Here the CDR3 reads CAWTLSYEQYF. CDR3 coding DNA: TGTGCCTGGACGTTGTCCTACGAGCAGTACTTC.

This clone turned up a few times. This chain connects TRBV14 to TRBJ2-7; D is possibly TRBD2 (6 bases). Trimming removed 4 bases from V and 1 base from J, with 14 bases in between. This CDR3 is built from 15 residues. Germline V gene sequence: CDR1 SGHDN, CDR2 FVKESK. In DNA form, the CDR3 reads TGTGCCAGCAGCCCCGTACGGGGGATTTCCTACGAGCAGTACTTC. As protein: CASSPVRGISYEQYF.

This clone was seen a handful of times. This same CDR3 is encoded by further DNA sequences in the sample. The V gene is TRBV29-1, the J gene TRBJ2-5; maybe TRBD1 (6 bases). V lost 3 bases, J lost 4 bases, and 9 bases lay in between. CDR3 size: 12 residues. Per the germline V gene, CDR1 is SQVTM and CDR2 is ANQGSEA. CDR3 nucleotides: TGCAGCGTTGACAGGGGAAGAGAGACCCAGTACTTC. Residues: CSVDRGRETQYF.

This clone appeared a few times. CDR3: CASGGEMLSDTEAFF. For the CDR3, the DNA is TGTGCCAGCGGGGGGGAAATGTTATCGGACACTGAAGCTTTCTTT. The chain is built from TRBV6-6 and TRBJ1-1; D is possibly TRBD1 (5 bases). V lost 8 bases and J 3 bases, leaving 19 bases between the germline ends. The CDR3 is made up of 15 amino acids. Germline CDR1 is MNHNY and CDR2 is SVGAGI (reference sequence).

There are a few counts of this clone. V and J are TRBV30 and TRBJ1-1, with 8 positions matching TRBD1. There are 12 residues in the CDR3. The V and J ends lost 4 bases and 10 bases, in that order; junction bases with no gene match: 8. The V gene's germline CDR1 is GTSNPN and CDR2 SVGIG (reference sequence). The CDR3 DNA is TGTGCCTGGACAGGGGGCGCGAGGGGAGCTTTCTTT. This sequence encodes CAWTGGARGAFF.

This clone was observed a handful of times. The rearrangement joins TRBV10-3 to TRBJ2-1; TRBD2 agrees at 7 bases. Germline CDR1 and CDR2: ENHRY and SYGVKD. The length of the CDR3 is 14 residues. After removal of 0 bases from V and 10 bases from J, the junction contained 6 bases not matched to a gene. CDR3 in amino acids: CAISESQRGGEQFF. CDR3 in DNA: TGTGCCATCAGTGAGTCGCAAAGGGGAGGGGAGCAGTTCTTC.

This clone was detected many times. This chain uses TRBV7-8 with TRBJ2-1, with 7 positions matching TRBD1. Germline V gives CDR1 SGHVS, CDR2 FQNEAQ. The CDR3 runs to 15 residues. V lost 5 bases and J lost 1; bases outside the gene matches: 5. The CDR3 here is CASSDTGESYNEQFF. The CDR3 nucleotides are TGTGCCAGCAGCGATACAGGGGAATCCTACAATGAGCAGTTCTTC.

This clone was observed a few times. This rearrangement joins TRBV2 to TRBJ2-1, with TRBD1 matching 9 bases. J lost 9 bases, V lost 7 bases, and 7 bases had no gene match. The CDR3 is 13 residues long. Germline-derived CDR1 and CDR2 are SNHLY and FYNNEI. The CDR3 loop reads CASTRDREREQFF. CDR3 in DNA: TGTGCCAGCACTCGGGACAGGGAACGTGAGCAGTTCTTC.

J is TRBJ2-5 and V is TRBV27; the D is unclear. The germline V gene has CDR1 MNHEY and CDR2 SMNVEV (reference sequence). This CDR3 has 13 amino acids. V gave up 6 bases and J gave up 4 bases, with 12 bases separating them. CDR3 sequence (DNA): TGTGCCAGCAGCCCAACCCCCGGAGAGACCCAGTACTTC. It translates to CASSPTPGETQYF.

This clone was counted only a few times. One end of the junction is discordant with germline, which a read error may explain. The chain links TRBV6-6 to TRBJ2-4; 9 bases map to TRBD1. The length of the CDR3 is 15 residues. Germline V gene lookup returns CDR1 MNHNY and CDR2 SVGAGI (reference sequence). CDR3 sequence reads: CASSYFDRGYEGLNF. The CDR3 DNA sequence: TGTGCCAGCAGTTACTTCGACAGGGGGTACGAGGGACTGAACTTC.

This clone has more than one count but fewer than ten. The chain couples TRBV10-3 to TRBJ2-7; TRBD1 matches at 10 bases. The CDR3 extends over 16 amino acids. Germline CDR1 ENHRY, CDR2 SYGVKD. The J segment lost 6 bases and the V segment lost 10 bases, leaving 18 bases of the junction unmatched. Written as DNA, the CDR3 is TGTGCCAGCCAAAGAACCGGGACAGGGGTATTCGGCGAGCAGTACTTC. It is translated as CASQRTGTGVFGEQYF.

The chain recombines TRBV15 with TRBJ2-1, with 7 positions matching TRBD2. Germline V CDR1 and CDR2: LNHNV, YYDKDF (reference sequence). With 0 bases clipped from V and 12 bases from J, the junction kept 8 bases outside the gene matches. The length of the CDR3 is 14 residues. The CDR3 nucleotides are TGTGCCACCAGCAGAGATGAGGCTAGCGGTACGCAGTTCTTC. It encodes CATSRDEASGTQFF.

On this clone itself: Other nucleotide sequences from this sample produce the same CDR3. The CDR3 coding sequence is TGTGCCAGCTCACCTGGACAGTCCTACGAGCAGTACTTC. It yields the protein CASSPGQSYEQYF. The J gene is TRBJ2-7, the V gene TRBV18; maybe TRBD1 (6 bases). V was pared by 3 bases and J by 1 base, with 7 bases between. Per germline, CDR1 KGHSH and CDR2 LQKENI. CDR3 length: 13 residues.

This clone was counted between two and nine times. This chain links TRBV6-1 with TRBJ1-4, with 12 bases lining up with TRBD1. The CDR3 spans 14 residues. The J segment lost 11 bases and the V segment lost 7 bases, leaving 8 bases of the junction unmatched. From germline, CDR1 is MNHNS and CDR2 SASEGT. In nucleotides, the CDR3 is TGTGCCAGCACCCGGGGACAGGGGGCGGGGAAACTGTTTTTT. Translation gives CASTRGQGAGKLFF.

This clone was counted ten times or more. V usage is TRBV7-6 and J usage is TRBJ1-2; 8 nucleotides match TRBD1. V was pared by 1 base and J by 2 bases, with 6 bases of the junction left unmatched. This CDR3 has 16 residues. Germline loops: CDR1 SGHVS, CDR2 FNYEAQ. The CDR3 sequence: CASSLDQGATNYGYTF. CDR3 coding DNA: TGTGCCAGCAGCTTAGATCAGGGGGCGACGAACTATGGCTACACCTTC. Full variable domain (outside the CDR3, taken from reference TRBV7-6 and TRBJ1-2): GAGVSQSPRYKVTKRGQDVALRCDPISGHVSLYWYRQALGQGPEFLTYFNYEAQQDKSGLPNDRFSAERPEGSISTLTIQRTEQRDSAMYRCASSLDQGATNYGYTFGSGTRLTVV.

The V call is TRBV11-2, the J call TRBJ2-5; D is ambiguous. The germline V and J ends were trimmed by 5 bases and 7 bases, with 14 bases remaining between them. CDR1 is SGHAT and CDR2 is FQNNGV in the germline V gene. This CDR3 comprises 13 residues. CDR3 DNA: TGTGCCAGCAGCCCCACTGGCCCAGGGACCCAGTACTTC. It is translated as CASSPTGPGTQYF.

The J gene is TRBJ1-2, the V gene TRBV6-4; 7 bases match TRBD1. The CDR3 has 13 amino acids. Germline V CDR1 and CDR2: MRHNA, SNTAGT. V was pared by 6 bases and J by 0 bases, with 1 base of the junction left unmatched. The CDR3 DNA is TGTGCCAGCAGCAGGGGGGCTAACTATGGCTACACCTTC. As protein: CASSRGANYGYTF.

This clone was picked up a small number of times. The chain couples TRBV7-2 to TRBJ2-1; 10 nucleotides agree with TRBD2. Per germline, CDR1 SGHTA and CDR2 FQGNSA. The V and J ends lost 5 bases and 5 bases, in that order; junction bases with no gene match: 6. The CDR3 contains 15 residues. CDR3 protein: CASSTLAGVHNEQFF. The DNA of the CDR3 is TGTGCCAGCAGCACCCTAGCGGGGGTCCACAATGAGCAGTTCTTC. The variable domain in full, completed from reference TRBV7-2 and TRBJ2-1, reads GAGVSQSPSNKVTEKGKDVELRCDPISGHTALYWYRQSLGQGLEFLIYFQGNSAPDKSGLPSDRFSAERTGGSVSTLTIQRTQQEDSAVYLCASSTLAGVHNEQFFGPGTRLTVL.

The table lists this clone with a few counts. The chain is built from TRBV11-3 and TRBJ2-1; maybe TRBD1 (7 bases). V was pared by 5 bases and J by 4 bases, with 12 bases between. Germline V gene data show CDR1 as SGHNT and CDR2 as YENEEA. This CDR3 is built from 14 residues. For the CDR3, the DNA is TGTGCCAGCAGCGCGGGACAGCAGTACAATGAGCAGTTCTTC. Its protein is CASSAGQQYNEQFF.

The sample holds a few counts of this clone. The chain uses TRBV28 and TRBJ2-1; 9 bases align to TRBD2. The CDR3 covers 15 residues. J gave up 9 bases and V 8 bases, and 14 bases lay outside the gene matches. The germline CDR1 and CDR2 sequences are MDHEN and SYDVKM. CDR3 nucleotide sequence: TGTGCCAGCGACGAGCACTCAGCGGGGGGTGGTGAGCAGTTCTTC. Translation gives CASDEHSAGGGEQFF. Full variable domain (rest looked up from reference TRBV28 and TRBJ2-1): DVKVTQSSRYLVKRTGEKVFLECVQDMDHENMFWYRQDPGLGLRLIYFSYDVKMKEKGDIPEGYSVSREKKERFSLILESASTNQTSMYLCASDEHSAGGGEQFFGPGTRLTVL.

This clone was counted at least ten times. The rearrangement links TRBV27 to TRBJ2-1; 11 nucleotides align to TRBD2. CDR3 length equals 18 residues. From germline, CDR1 is MNHEY and CDR2 SMNVEV (reference sequence). V trimming: 5 bases; J trimming: 6 bases; junction bases outside the gene matches: 15. The CDR3 DNA sequence: TGTGCCAGCAGTCTACAACCACTAGCGGGAGTTGTGGGCAATGAGCAGTTCTTC. Translation: CASSLQPLAGVVGNEQFF.

This clone was counted many times. V usage is TRBV9 and J usage is TRBJ2-2; 9 bases map to TRBD2. The V gene's germline CDR1 is SGDLS and CDR2 YYNGEE. This CDR3 spans 15 amino acids. J gave up 6 bases and V 0 bases, and 3 bases lay outside the gene matches. CDR3 loop: CASSVVAGVAGELFF. CDR3 DNA: TGTGCCAGCAGCGTAGTAGCGGGAGTAGCCGGGGAGCTGTTTTTT.

As DNA, the CDR3 is TGTGCCAGCACCCTAAGGTCCGGGTCCCAAGAGACCCAGTACTTC. It is translated as CASTLRSGSQETQYF. The chain employs TRBV7-8 and TRBJ2-5, with D hard to call. V was clipped by 7 bases and J by 1 base, with 16 bases between them. There are 15 residues in the CDR3. Germline V gene data show CDR1 as SGHVS and CDR2 as FQNEAQ.